The rows below give T cell receptor beta chains drawn from one sample of a study of type 1 regulatory T cells. TCRdb independently ran MiXCR on the reads; one entry per CDR3 protein. The data hold some 100,000 distinct CDR3 sequences, with roughly 31% observed a single time. The sequenced sample consisted of CD4+ T cells, either the whole sample or a sorted fraction (not recorded which). The receptor source for this set is a human donor in good health. The CDR3 runs from the conserved cysteine through the conserved F or W. The order of the fields is D gene, J gene, V gene, clone size, CDR3 protein, CDR3 DNA. A D gene is named only where the DNA matches it firmly. Clone size, where shown, is once, few, many, or a class for clones that have expanded.

TRBD2,TRBJ2-1,TRBV7-9,.,CASSLGLAGVNEQFF,TGTGCCAGCAGCTTAGGCCTAGCGGGAGTCAATGAGCAGTTCTTC
.,TRBJ1-1,TRBV5-1,.,CASSLFQGSTEAFF,TGCGCCAGCAGCTTGTTTCAGGGGTCCACTGAAGCTTTCTTT
TRBD1,TRBJ1-3,TRBV9,.,CASSVDGQGAISSGNNIYF,TGTGCCAGCAGCGTAGACGGACAGGGGGCTATTAGCTCTGGAAACAACATATATTTT
.,TRBJ2-3,TRBV24-1,.,CATSDRRPSTDTQYF,TGTGCCACCAGTGACCGTCGACCCAGCACAGATACGCAGTATTTT
TRBD1,TRBJ1-4,TRBV9,.,CASSGGQGFNEKLFF,TGTGCCAGCAGCGGGGGACAGGGGTTTAATGAAAAACTGTTTTTT
TRBD2,TRBJ2-2,TRBV9,.,CASSASSGRFTGELFF,TGTGCCAGCAGCGCGTCTAGCGGGAGATTCACCGGGGAGCTGTTTTTT
.,TRBJ2-3,TRBV6-2/TRBV6-3,.,CASRRLDTDTQYF,TGTGCCAGCAGACGACTAGATACAGATACGCAGTATTTT
.,TRBJ1-1,TRBV2,few,CATGDIGNTEAFF,TGTGCCACCGGGGACATTGGGAACACTGAAGCTTTCTTT
TRBD1,TRBJ2-4,TRBV7-2,.,CASSLAGTGGRAKNIQYF,TGTGCCAGCAGCTTAGCCGGGACAGGGGGAAGGGCCAAAAACATTCAGTACTTC
.,TRBJ2-2,TRBV9,.,CASSLGLMGGTGELFF,TGTGCCAGCAGCCTCGGTTTGATGGGGGGCACCGGGGAGCTGTTTTTT
.,TRBJ2-7,TRBV4-1,many,CASSQDGGRSYEQYF,TGCGCCAGCAGCCAAGACGGAGGGAGGAGTTACGAGCAGTACTTC
TRBD2,TRBJ2-3,TRBV7-2,few,CASSSQSSGFTDTQYF,TGTGCCAGCAGCTCACAGTCTAGCGGGTTCACAGATACGCAGTATTTT
TRBD1,TRBJ2-7,TRBV5-6,.,CASSLIPQGVLYEQYF,TGTGCCAGCAGCTTAATCCCACAGGGGGTCCTATACGAGCAGTACTTC
.,TRBJ2-1,TRBV7-6,.,CASSAPGYYNEQFF,TGTGCCAGCAGCGCACCGGGATACTACAATGAGCAGTTCTTC
.,TRBJ1-1,TRBV14,.,CASSPGIVGGAFF,TGTGCCAGCAGCCCCGGGATAGTCGGGGGAGCTTTCTTT
TRBD2,TRBJ2-5,TRBV5-5,.,CASSRTSGRSNQETQYF,TGTGCCAGCAGTCGGACAAGCGGGAGAAGCAACCAAGAGACCCAGTACTTC
TRBD1,TRBJ1-5,TRBV15,.,CATSGQGASQPQHF,TGTGCCACCAGCGGGCAGGGGGCTTCTCAGCCCCAGCATTTT
.,TRBJ2-1,TRBV20-1,.,CSVPGPGGNEQFF,TGCAGTGTCCCTGGCCCAGGAGGAAATGAGCAGTTCTTC
TRBD2,TRBJ2-2,TRBV29-1,.,CSVALFSGINTGELFF,TGCAGCGTCGCCCTCTTTAGCGGGATTAACACCGGGGAGCTGTTTTTT
TRBD1,TRBJ2-7,TRBV20-1,.,CSGNGQGLGEQYF,TGCAGTGGTAATGGACAGGGGCTCGGCGAGCAGTACTTC
TRBD2,TRBJ2-3,TRBV9,.,CTSSATGTSGPTDTQYF,TGTACCAGCAGCGCCACCGGGACTAGCGGTCCCACAGATACGCAGTATTTT
TRBD2,TRBJ2-7,TRBV27,.,CASSLKAGVNYEQYF,TGTGCCAGCAGCCTAAAAGCGGGAGTAAACTACGAGCAGTACTTC
.,TRBJ2-5,TRBV5-4,.,CASTPSPVGLQETQYF,TGTGCCAGCACCCCGTCCCCGGTGGGACTCCAAGAGACCCAGTACTTC
.,TRBJ2-5,TRBV19,.,CASSIDWGQETQYF,TGTGCCAGTAGTATAGATTGGGGGCAAGAGACCCAGTACTTC
TRBD1,TRBJ1-6,TRBV5-1,.,CASSPQSQGAVDNSPLHF,TGCGCCAGCAGCCCCCAATCACAGGGGGCCGTTGATAATTCACCCCTCCACTTT
.,TRBJ2-7,TRBV20-1,few,CSAREGAIGGYEQYF,TGCAGTGCTAGAGAGGGGGCGATCGGAGGTTACGAGCAGTACTTC
TRBD1,TRBJ2-7,TRBV12-3/TRBV12-4,.,CASSRGRTGVYF,TGTGCCAGCAGTCGGGGTCGCACAGGGGTGTACTTC
TRBD2,TRBJ2-7,TRBV20-1,few,CSAQGGLAEYEQYF,TGCAGTGCTCAAGGAGGACTAGCGGAATACGAGCAGTACTTC
.,TRBJ1-1,TRBV7-9,.,CASSYPTENTEAFF,TGTGCCAGCAGCTACCCTACAGAGAACACTGAAGCTTTCTTT
TRBD1,TRBJ2-7,TRBV28,.,CASSLSGQAGEQYF,TGTGCCAGCAGTTTATCTGGACAGGCTGGCGAGCAGTACTTC
.,TRBJ1-2,TRBV18,few,CASSPKRVSSYGYTF,TGTGCCAGCTCACCAAAGAGGGTTTCAAGCTATGGCTACACCTTC
.,TRBJ1-5,TRBV6-2/TRBV6-3,.,CASSHQTVPAQPQHF,TGTGCCAGCAGTCATCAGACAGTACCGGCTCAGCCCCAGCATTTT
TRBD2,TRBJ2-2,TRBV2,.,CASSVRTSGTNTGELFF,TGTGCCAGCAGTGTTAGGACTAGCGGAACGAACACCGGGGAGCTGTTTTTT
.,TRBJ2-7,TRBV5-1,.,CASSLEGGDLYEQYF,TGCGCCAGCAGCTTGGAAGGGGGTGATTTGTACGAGCAGTACTTC
TRBD1,TRBJ2-7,TRBV11-2,.,CASSFTGAYEQYF,TGTGCCAGCAGCTTCACAGGGGCCTACGAGCAGTACTTC
.,TRBJ2-5,TRBV7-9,few,CASSSRTPGKPETQYF,TGTGCCAGCAGCTCCCGAACCCCAGGGAAACCAGAGACCCAGTACTTC
.,TRBJ1-1,TRBV5-1,.,CASSLGGASGEAFF,TGCGCCAGCAGCTTGGGGGGGGCTTCGGGTGAAGCTTTCTTT